This paragraph covers one TCR beta chain sequence. What it binds is unknown. The CDR3 is made up of 15 amino acids. The V segment lost 7 bases and the J segment 5 bases; nucleotides outside the gene matches: 4. Germline V lookup: CDR1 LGHNA, CDR2 YNFKEQ. This specimen comes from a study of cytomegalovirus exposure and HLA in healthy donors. Findings and caveats of the study: Cytomegalovirus-associated status was assigned to about 160 TCR beta chains.

The PCR used 60 Vbeta and 13 Jbeta primers. The data were produced by immunoSEQ multiplex PCR, yet TCRdb's version contains in-frame clones alone and is incomplete. The record lists about 77,000 clones, of which the ten most abundant hold roughly 13%. The TCR sequence derives from a man in his fifties or sixties in good health and CMV-seropositive. The chain carries TRBV4-2 and TRBJ2-1; TRBD2 agrees at 14 bases. The sample was PBMCs. Here the CDR3 reads CASILGLAGDNEQFF. The CDR3 DNA reads TGTGCCAGCATCCTGGGACTAGCGGGGGACAATGAGCAGTTCTTC.